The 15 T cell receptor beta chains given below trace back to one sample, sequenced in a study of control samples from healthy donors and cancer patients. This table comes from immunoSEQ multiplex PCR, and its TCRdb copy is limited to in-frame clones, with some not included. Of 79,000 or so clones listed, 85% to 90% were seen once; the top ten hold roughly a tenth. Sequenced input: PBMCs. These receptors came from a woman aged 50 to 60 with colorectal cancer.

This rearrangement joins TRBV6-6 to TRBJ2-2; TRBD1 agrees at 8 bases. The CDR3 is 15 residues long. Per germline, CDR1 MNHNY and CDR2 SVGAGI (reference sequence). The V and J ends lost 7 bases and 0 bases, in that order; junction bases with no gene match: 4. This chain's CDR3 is CASTDRGSNTGELFF. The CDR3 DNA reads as TGTGCCAGCACCGACAGGGGCTCGAACACCGGGGAGCTGTTTTTT.

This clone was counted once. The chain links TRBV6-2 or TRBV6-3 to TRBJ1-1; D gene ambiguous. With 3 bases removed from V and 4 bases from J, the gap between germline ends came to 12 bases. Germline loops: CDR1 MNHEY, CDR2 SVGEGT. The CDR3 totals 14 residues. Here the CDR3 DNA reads TGTGCCAGCAGTTATGAGTCGCGAGGCACTGAAGCTTTCTTT. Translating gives CASSYESRGTEAFF.

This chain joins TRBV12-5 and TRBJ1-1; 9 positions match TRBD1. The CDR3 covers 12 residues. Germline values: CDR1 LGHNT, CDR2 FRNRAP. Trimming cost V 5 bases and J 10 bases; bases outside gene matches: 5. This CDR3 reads CASGRDREAAFF. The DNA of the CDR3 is TGTGCTAGTGGTCGGGACAGGGAGGCAGCTTTCTTT.

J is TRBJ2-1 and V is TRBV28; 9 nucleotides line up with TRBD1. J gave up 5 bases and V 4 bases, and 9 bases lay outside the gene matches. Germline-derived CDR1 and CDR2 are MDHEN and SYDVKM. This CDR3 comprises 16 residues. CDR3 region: CASSSPGTGLNNEQFF. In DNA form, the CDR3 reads TGTGCCAGCAGTTCCCCCGGGACAGGGCTTAACAATGAGCAGTTCTTC.

The CDR3 nucleotides are TGTGCCAGCAGTCGTGACAGAAAAGCTTTCTTT. Translating it yields CASSRDRKAFF. V and J are TRBV28 and TRBJ1-1; maybe TRBD1 (5 bases). CDR1 and CDR2 from the germline V gene are MDHEN and SYDVKM. Trimming cost V 5 bases and J 9 bases, with 10 bases left between them. The CDR3 totals 11 residues.

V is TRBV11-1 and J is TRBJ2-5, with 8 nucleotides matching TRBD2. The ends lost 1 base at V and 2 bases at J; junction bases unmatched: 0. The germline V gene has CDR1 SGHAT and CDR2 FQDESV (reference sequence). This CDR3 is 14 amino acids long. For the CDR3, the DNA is TGTGCCAGCAGCTTAGGCGGGGGGCAAGAGACCCAGTACTTC. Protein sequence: CASSLGGGQETQYF.

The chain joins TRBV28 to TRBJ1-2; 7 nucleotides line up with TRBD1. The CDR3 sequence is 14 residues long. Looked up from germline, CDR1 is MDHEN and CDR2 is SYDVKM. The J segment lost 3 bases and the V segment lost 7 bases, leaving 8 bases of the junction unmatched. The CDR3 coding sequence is TGTGCCAGCACCGAAAGTAGGGGGCACTATGGCTACACCTTC. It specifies CASTESRGHYGYTF.

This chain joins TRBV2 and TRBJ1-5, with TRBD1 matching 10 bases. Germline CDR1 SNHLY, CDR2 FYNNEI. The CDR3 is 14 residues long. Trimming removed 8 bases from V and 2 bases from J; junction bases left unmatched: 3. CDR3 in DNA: TGTGCCAGCGGCGGGACAGGGGGCAATCAGCCCCAGCATTTT. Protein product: CASGGTGGNQPQHF. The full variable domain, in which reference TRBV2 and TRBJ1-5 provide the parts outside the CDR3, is EPEVTQTPSHQVTQMGQEVILRCVPISNHLYFYWYRQILGQKVEFLVSFYNNEISEKSEIFDDQFSVERPDGSNFTLKIRSTKLEDSAMYFCASGGTGGNQPQHFGDGTRLSIL.

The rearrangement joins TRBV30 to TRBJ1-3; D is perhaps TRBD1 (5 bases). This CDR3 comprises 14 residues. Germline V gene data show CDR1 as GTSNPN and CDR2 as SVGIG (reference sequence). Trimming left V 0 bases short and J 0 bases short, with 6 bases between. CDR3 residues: CAWSVGLSGNTIYF. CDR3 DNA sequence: TGTGCCTGGAGTGTGGGGCTCTCTGGAAACACCATATATTTT.

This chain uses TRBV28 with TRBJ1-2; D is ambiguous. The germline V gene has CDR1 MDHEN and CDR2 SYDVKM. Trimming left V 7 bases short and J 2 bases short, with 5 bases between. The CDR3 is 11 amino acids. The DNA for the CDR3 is TGTGCCAGCAACTCGAACTATGGCTACACCTTC. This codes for CASNSNYGYTF.

CDR3 nucleotides: TGTGCCAGCAGCCTGGGACATCCGAGCTCTGGAAACACCATATATTTT. Its protein product is CASSLGHPSSGNTIYF. The chain combines TRBV5-4 with TRBJ1-3, with a tentative D call TRBD1 (6 bases). Trimming shortened V by 4 bases and J by 0 bases, and 14 bases separated the two germline ends. There are 16 residues in the CDR3. Germline V gives CDR1 SGHNT, CDR2 YYREEE (reference sequence).

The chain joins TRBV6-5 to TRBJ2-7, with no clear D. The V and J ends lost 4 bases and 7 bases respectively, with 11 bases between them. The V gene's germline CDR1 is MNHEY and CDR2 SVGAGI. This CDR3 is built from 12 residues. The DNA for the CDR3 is TGTGCCAGCAGTTCCTGGACCGGTGAGCAGTACGTC. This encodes CASSSWTGEQYV.

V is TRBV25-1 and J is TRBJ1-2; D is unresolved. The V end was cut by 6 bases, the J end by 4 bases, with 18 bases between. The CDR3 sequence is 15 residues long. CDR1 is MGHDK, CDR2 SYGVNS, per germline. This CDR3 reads CASSPLDPGVYGYTF. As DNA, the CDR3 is TGTGCCAGCAGCCCACTCGACCCCGGGGTCTATGGCTACACCTTC.

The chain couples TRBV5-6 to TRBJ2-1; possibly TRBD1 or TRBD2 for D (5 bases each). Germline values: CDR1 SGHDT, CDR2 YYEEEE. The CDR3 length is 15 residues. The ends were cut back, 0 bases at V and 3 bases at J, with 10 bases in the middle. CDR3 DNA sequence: TGTGCCAGCAGCTTGGAGCAGGGAGTCTACAATGAGCAGTTCTTC. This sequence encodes CASSLEQGVYNEQFF.

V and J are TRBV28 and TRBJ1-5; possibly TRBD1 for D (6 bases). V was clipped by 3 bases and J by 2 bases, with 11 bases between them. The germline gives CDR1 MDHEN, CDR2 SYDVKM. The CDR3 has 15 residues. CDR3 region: CASSFGTRGNQPQHF. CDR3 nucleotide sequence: TGTGCCAGCAGTTTCGGGACACGCGGCAATCAGCCCCAGCATTTT.